This TCR beta chain was sequenced during a study of Graves' ophthalmopathy and Graves' hyperthyroidism. Regarding the study as a whole: The model's prediction of ophthalmopathy progression had around 70% sensitivity and roughly 72% specificity.

CDR3 length: 15 residues. The trim removed 4 bases at V and 1 base at J, leaving 6 bases unmatched. CDR1 SGHAT and CDR2 FQNNGV come from the germline V gene. From RNA, the CDR3 regions of TCR beta chains were amplified and sequenced. Investigators did first-round RT-PCR with HTBI primers, then second-round multiplex PCR. TCRdb re-analysed the multiplex PCR reads in MiXCR, keeping a single row per CDR3 protein. Here the sample spans just over 600,000 distinct CDR3 sequences, 20% to 25% being singletons. Remarks on this clonotype: The antigen is unknown.

This clonotype was sampled from a woman aged 18-35 years with stable Graves' hyperthyroidism. Some clones in this sample may be carry-over from other donors' samples. The sample was peripheral blood. The gene calls are TRBV11-2 and TRBJ1-1, with 7 bases fitting TRBD1. CDR3: CASSSHRGKNTEAFF. In DNA, the CDR3 is TGTGCCAGCAGCTCCCACAGGGGTAAGAACACTGAAGCTTTCTTT.